This T cell receptor beta chain was identified during a study of blood T cell repertoires in COVID-19. Original methodology: Amplified reference gene primers provided the basis for estimating nucleated cell counts. Clones were sequenced by immunoSEQ multiplex PCR, and TCRdb holds only the in-frame ones, with some missing. The D gene and trimming were derived from the DNA, and the V and J assignments and clone size from that table. The profile covers around 250,000 clones, with around 89% appearing a single time and roughly 0.95% taken by the ten largest. Cohort placement rested on clinical history that participants reported themselves. Within the 2 weeks before study entry, each person in the exposed group met a COVID-19 case. Germline V gives CDR1 SEHNR, CDR2 FQNEAQ (reference sequence). With V trimmed by 5 bases and J by 7 bases, 3 bases remained unmatched. The CDR3 runs to 13 residues.

The V call is TRBV7-9, the J call TRBJ1-3; 9 bases line up with TRBD1. The clonotype originates from a man aged 45 to 65 who had been exposed to COVID-19. Input material: PBMCs or T cells enriched from blood (not recorded which). The CDR3 nucleotides read TGTGCCAGCAGCCCGGGACAGGGTAACACCATATATTTT. Protein product: CASSPGQGNTIYF.